The 22 T cell receptor beta chains given below trace back to one sample, sequenced in a study of early T cells in non-severe SARS-CoV-2 infection. Each CDR3 protein gets one entry after TCRdb re-called the 5' RACE reads with MiXCR. The profile shows roughly 18,000 distinct CDR3 sequences, 5.9% of them singletons. Sequencing was carried out using whole blood. The receptor source for this set is an adult who was a healthcare worker with PCR-confirmed SARS-CoV-2 infection or an uninfected control (not recorded which).

This clonotype was found many times. The chain carries TRBV28 and TRBJ2-1; possibly TRBD2 for D (6 bases). The CDR3 loop spans 12 amino acids. Germline V gene sequence: CDR1 MDHEN, CDR2 SYDVKM. V lost 1 base to trimming and J lost 12 bases, with 10 bases between them. Here the CDR3 reads CASSLLAGRQFF. CDR3 sequence (DNA): TGTGCCAGCAGTTTATTGGCCGGGAGGCAGTTCTTC.

There are many counts of this clonotype. The J gene is TRBJ2-3, the V gene TRBV6-4; TRBD1 matches at 8 bases. This CDR3 is 15 amino acids long. Trimming cost V 3 bases and J 2 bases; bases outside gene matches: 4. Germline V CDR1 and CDR2: MRHNA, SNTAGT. CDR3 protein: CASSEGGQDTDTQYF. The CDR3 nucleotides read TGTGCCAGCAGTGAGGGGGGACAGGACACAGATACGCAGTATTTT.

This clonotype occurred many times. The chain has TRBV5-6 and TRBJ2-1; no definite D call. Trimming left V 1 base short and J 2 bases short, with 13 bases between. CDR3 length: 16 amino acids. Germline V CDR1 and CDR2: SGHDT, YYEEEE. The chain's CDR3 is CASSLSLVSTYNEQFF. CDR3 nucleotide sequence: TGTGCCAGCAGCTTGAGCCTAGTAAGCACCTACAATGAGCAGTTCTTC.

As concerns this clonotype: At one boundary the junction diverges from the germline segment, which might be a read error. The chain recombines TRBV20-1 with TRBJ2-2; possibly TRBD2 for D (6 bases). The CDR3 sequence is 17 residues long. Germline assignment: CDR1 DFQATT and CDR2 SNEGSKA (reference sequence). CDR3 coding DNA: TGCGGTGCTAGGATAATTTGGACTACCTTGAACACCGGGGAGCTGTTTTTT. Residues: CGARIIWTTLNTGELFF.

In its sample, this clonotype was seen many times. The chain is built from TRBV12-3 or TRBV12-4 and TRBJ2-5; D is unresolved. The CDR3 totals 13 residues. V was cut by 3 bases and J by 5 bases, with 10 bases left in between. The CDR3 DNA reads as TGTGCCAGCAGTTTGCTTGATTCTGAGACCCAGTACTTC. Encoded protein: CASSLLDSETQYF.

This clonotype was detected ten times or more. The V call is TRBV24-1, the J call TRBJ2-3, with 12 positions matching TRBD2. Germline V gene sequence: CDR1 KGHDR, CDR2 SFDVKD. The CDR3 covers 16 residues. The J segment lost 3 bases and the V segment lost 3 bases, leaving 3 bases of the junction unmatched. CDR3 loop: CATSDALAGGTDTQYF. CDR3 DNA: TGTGCCACCAGTGATGCACTAGCGGGAGGTACAGATACGCAGTATTTT.

This clonotype was found a few times. The chain is built from TRBV18 and TRBJ2-2; 9 positions agree with TRBD1. The CDR3 consists of 16 residues. The germline V gene encodes CDR1 KGHSH and CDR2 LQKENI. With 3 bases clipped from V and 6 bases from J, the junction kept 8 bases outside the gene matches. Written as DNA, the CDR3 is TGTGCCAGCTCACCCTCTTTGGGACAGGGTTCCGGGGAGCTGTTTTTT. It codes for CASSPSLGQGSGELFF.

This clonotype was picked up many times. The rearrangement joins TRBV5-1 to TRBJ2-3; D is uncertain. Trimming stripped 0 bases from V and 0 bases from J, with 8 bases between. Germline lookup yields CDR1 SGHRS and CDR2 YFSETQ. This CDR3 has 15 residues. The CDR3 coding sequence is TGCGCCAGCAGCTTGGCAGGATTCAGCACAGATACGCAGTATTTT. This sequence encodes CASSLAGFSTDTQYF.

This clonotype showed up just a few times. The chain uses TRBV5-1 and TRBJ1-2, with no clear D. This CDR3 is 13 amino acids long. V was trimmed by 4 bases and J by 0 bases, leaving 7 bases between them. The germline V gene has CDR1 SGHRS and CDR2 YFSETQ. The CDR3 nucleotides are TGCGCCAGCAGCGGAGGGACTAACTATGGCTACACCTTC. This translates into CASSGGTNYGYTF.

This clonotype was detected ten times or more. The chain joins TRBV30 to TRBJ1-2; no clear D. CDR3 length: 13 residues. Per the germline V gene, CDR1 is GTSNPN and CDR2 is SVGIG (reference sequence). Trimming stripped 4 bases from V and 4 bases from J, with 13 bases between. The CDR3 reads CAWTMVGPYGYTF. The DNA for the CDR3 is TGTGCCTGGACAATGGTAGGGCCCTATGGCTACACCTTC.

There are many counts of this clonotype. J is TRBJ2-1 and V is TRBV29-1; 8 nucleotides agree with TRBD1. Germline CDR1 is SQVTM and CDR2 is ANQGSEA. V gave up 5 bases and J gave up 3 bases; unmatched junction bases: 9. CDR3 length: 15 residues. CDR3 protein: CSVLQGADHYNEQFF. The DNA of the CDR3 is TGCAGCGTTCTCCAGGGGGCAGATCACTACAATGAGCAGTTCTTC.

Ten or more counts support this clonotype. The chain is built from TRBV9 and TRBJ2-1, with D possibly TRBD2 on 5 matching bases. The germline V gene encodes CDR1 SGDLS and CDR2 YYNGEE. The CDR3 is made up of 13 amino acids. With 0 bases removed from V and 11 bases from J, the gap between germline ends came to 12 bases. For the CDR3, the DNA is TGTGCCAGCAGCGTAGTCGGGGAGACGCAGCAGTTCTTC. Translated, it gives CASSVVGETQQFF.

There are many counts of this clonotype. The chain joins TRBV6-2 or TRBV6-3 to TRBJ2-5; 7 nucleotides agree with TRBD1. V gave up 5 bases and J gave up 5 bases; unmatched junction bases: 11. Germline loops: CDR1 MNHEY, CDR2 SVGEGT. The CDR3 length is 15 residues. This CDR3 reads CASSPGTEEVETQYF. The CDR3 region has the DNA TGTGCCAGCAGTCCCGGGACAGAGGAGGTGGAGACCCAGTACTTC.

This clonotype was seen many times. This rearrangement joins TRBV7-4 to TRBJ1-5, with no clear D. V lost 3 bases and J lost 6, with 0 bases in between. Germline loops: CDR1 SGHVT, CDR2 SQSDAQ. The CDR3 sequence is 10 residues long. DNA for the CDR3: TGTGCCAGCAGCTTTCAGCCCCAGCATTTT. This translates into CASSFQPQHF. Combining the CDR3 with reference TRBV7-4 and TRBJ1-5 gives the whole variable domain GAGVSQSPRYKVAKRGRDVALRCDSISGHVTLYWYRQTLGQGSEVLTYSQSDAQRDKSGRPSGRFSAERPERSVSTLKIQRTEQGDSAVYLCASSFQPQHFGDGTRLSIL.

This clonotype has a count of ten or more. The chain has TRBV6-5 and TRBJ2-3; a possible D gene is TRBD1 (6 bases). The CDR3 covers 14 residues. V was clipped by 5 bases and J by 1 base, with 10 bases between them. CDR1 MNHEY and CDR2 SVGAGI come from the germline V gene. CDR3: CASSRGQGTDTQYF. For the CDR3, the DNA is TGTGCCAGCAGTAGGGGACAAGGCACAGATACGCAGTATTTT.

This clonotype was detected ten times or more. The chain employs TRBV10-3 and TRBJ2-5; 13 positions match TRBD2. CDR3 size: 16 residues. CDR1 ENHRY and CDR2 SYGVKD come from the germline V gene. With V trimmed by 6 bases and J by 5 bases, 9 bases remained unmatched. The CDR3 DNA follows: TGTGCCATCAGCCCCAGGACTAGCGGGAGAGGCGAGACCCAGTACTTC. Encoded protein: CAISPRTSGRGETQYF.

By proportion, this clonotype is medium-sized (0.01 to 0.1%). The V gene is TRBV3-1, the J gene TRBJ2-1; 11 positions match TRBD2. The length of the CDR3 is 17 residues. V lost 1 base and J lost 7; bases outside the gene matches: 9. Germline V gene lookup returns CDR1 LGHDT and CDR2 YNNKEL (reference sequence). The DNA of the CDR3 is TGTGCCAGCAGCCAAGTAAGGGTTAGCGGGAGGGCTAATGAGCAGTTCTTC. Translation gives CASSQVRVSGRANEQFF.

This clonotype has a count of ten or more. The gene calls are TRBV19 and TRBJ2-1, with 15 bases that match TRBD2. Trimming cost V 6 bases and J 6 bases; bases outside gene matches: 6. The CDR3 covers 16 residues. Germline V gene lookup returns CDR1 LNHDA and CDR2 SQIVND (reference sequence). CDR3 DNA sequence: TGTGCCAGTAGGACGGGACTAGCGGGAGGAATCAATGAGCAGTTCTTC. Translated, it gives CASRTGLAGGINEQFF.

This clonotype is medium-sized. The chain is built from TRBV25-1 and TRBJ2-2; D gene unclear. Per the germline V gene, CDR1 is MGHDK and CDR2 is SYGVNS. Trimming left V 4 bases short and J 3 bases short, with 15 bases between. The CDR3 is made up of 16 amino acids. The CDR3: CASSVTSAHHTGELFF. The CDR3 DNA reads TGTGCCAGCAGTGTTACAAGTGCCCACCACACCGGGGAGCTGTTTTTT.

This clonotype has a count of ten or more. V is TRBV6-4 and J is TRBJ2-1; 10 nucleotides match TRBD2. The germline CDR1 and CDR2 sequences are MRHNA and SNTAGT. This CDR3 is 16 amino acids long. The ends lost 2 bases at V and 3 bases at J; junction bases unmatched: 4. DNA for the CDR3: TGTGCCAGCAGTGACGCTAGCGGGAGTGACTACAATGAGCAGTTCTTC. Translation gives CASSDASGSDYNEQFF.

This chain links TRBV18 with TRBJ2-7, with TRBD1 as a possible D gene (5 bases). The V end was cut by 6 bases, the J end by 0 bases, with 15 bases between. This CDR3 comprises 15 residues. Germline V CDR1 and CDR2: KGHSH, LQKENI. CDR3 loop: CASSPPTASSYEQYF. As DNA, the CDR3 is TGTGCCAGCTCGCCCCCGACAGCCAGCTCCTACGAGCAGTACTTC.

V is TRBV4-2 and J is TRBJ1-6, with TRBD1 matching over 8 bases. The CDR3 has 15 residues. Germline V gene sequence: CDR1 LGHNA, CDR2 YNFKEQ. Unmatched junction bases numbered 6, after V lost 4 bases and J lost 7 bases. CDR3 region: CASSPTGQENSPLHF. The DNA for the CDR3 is TGTGCCAGCAGCCCCACGGGACAGGAAAATTCACCCCTCCACTTT.